The sequence of this TCR beta chain was determined in a study of blood T cell repertoires in COVID-19. About the study: From the United States, Italy and Spain came samples of acute and convalescent COVID-19. Sample material is recorded as cDNA or gDNA derived from T cells, B-cell-depleted T cells, or PBMCs.

In Seattle, patients joined the study during active infection and were tracked longitudinally. CDR3 length: 15 amino acids. V was clipped by 5 bases and J by 5 bases, with 13 bases between them. Germline CDR1 and CDR2: SGHTA and FQGTGA. Under the authors' procedure: Reference gene primers were amplified, and this amplification served to estimate nucleated cell counts. Sequencing used immunoSEQ multiplex PCR; TCRdb keeps in-frame clones, though not all of them. The V and J calls and clone size were taken over from that table, and D and trimming were inferred from the DNA. The table has 170,000 or so clones, 87% seen once.

The chain has TRBV7-3 and TRBJ1-6; D may be TRBD1 (6 bases). The specimen was peripheral blood. The clonotype originates from a woman in her 70s with COVID-19, enrolled during active disease. CDR3 sequence reads: CASSPNQGNNSPLHF. The CDR3 DNA follows: TGTGCCAGCAGCCCCAACCAGGGGAATAATTCACCCCTCCACTTT.